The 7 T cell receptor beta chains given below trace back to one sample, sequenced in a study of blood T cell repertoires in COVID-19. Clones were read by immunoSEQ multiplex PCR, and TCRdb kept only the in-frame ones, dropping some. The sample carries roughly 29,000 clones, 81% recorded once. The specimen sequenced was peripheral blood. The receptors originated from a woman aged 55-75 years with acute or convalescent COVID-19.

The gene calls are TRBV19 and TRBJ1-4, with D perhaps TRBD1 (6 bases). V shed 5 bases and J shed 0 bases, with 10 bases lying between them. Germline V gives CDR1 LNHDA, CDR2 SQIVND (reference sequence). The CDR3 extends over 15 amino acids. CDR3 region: CASSPGQATNEKLFF. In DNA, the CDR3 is TGTGCCAGTAGTCCGGGACAAGCAACTAATGAAAAACTGTTTTTT.

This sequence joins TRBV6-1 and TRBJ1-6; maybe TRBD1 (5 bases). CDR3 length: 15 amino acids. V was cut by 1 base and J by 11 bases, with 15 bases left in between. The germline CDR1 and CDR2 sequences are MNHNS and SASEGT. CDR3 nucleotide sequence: TGTGCCAGCAGTGAAGGGTTCAGGGTTACGACACCCCTCCACTTT. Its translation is CASSEGFRVTTPLHF.

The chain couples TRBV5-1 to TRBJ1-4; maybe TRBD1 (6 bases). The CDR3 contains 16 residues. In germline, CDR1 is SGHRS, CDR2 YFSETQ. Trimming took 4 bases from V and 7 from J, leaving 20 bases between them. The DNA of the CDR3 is TGCGCCAGCAGCCCGGAACCTTGGCAGGGGAGTGAAAAACTGTTTTTT. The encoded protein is CASSPEPWQGSEKLFF.

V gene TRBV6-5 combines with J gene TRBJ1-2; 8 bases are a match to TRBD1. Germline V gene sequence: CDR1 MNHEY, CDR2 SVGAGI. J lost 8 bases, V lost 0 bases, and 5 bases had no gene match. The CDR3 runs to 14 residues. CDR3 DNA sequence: TGTGCCAGCAGTTACTCCCGGACAGGGAAAGGCTACACCTTC. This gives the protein CASSYSRTGKGYTF.

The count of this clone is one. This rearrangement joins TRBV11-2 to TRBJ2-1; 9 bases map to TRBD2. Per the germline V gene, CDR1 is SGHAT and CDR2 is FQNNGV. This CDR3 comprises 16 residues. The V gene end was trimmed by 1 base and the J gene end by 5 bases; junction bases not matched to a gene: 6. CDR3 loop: CASSLAPSGVHNEQFF. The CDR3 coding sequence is TGTGCCAGCAGCTTAGCCCCTAGCGGGGTCCACAATGAGCAGTTCTTC.

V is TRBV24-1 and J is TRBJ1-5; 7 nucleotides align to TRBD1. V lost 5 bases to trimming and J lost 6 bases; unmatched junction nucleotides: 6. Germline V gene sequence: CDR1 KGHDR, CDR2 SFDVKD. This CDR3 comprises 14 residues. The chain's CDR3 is CATSGQGRGQPQHF. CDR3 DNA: TGTGCCACCAGTGGACAGGGTCGGGGTCAGCCCCAGCATTTT.

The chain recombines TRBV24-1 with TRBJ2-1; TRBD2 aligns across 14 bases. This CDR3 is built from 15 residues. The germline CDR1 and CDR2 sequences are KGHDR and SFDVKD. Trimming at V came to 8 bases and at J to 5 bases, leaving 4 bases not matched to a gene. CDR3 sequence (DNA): TGTGCCACCACGGGGACTAGCGGGGGCCACAATGAGCAGTTCTTC. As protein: CATTGTSGGHNEQFF.